The 19 T cell receptor beta chains given below trace back to one sample, sequenced in a study of T-cell memory formation after mild COVID-19. TCRdb called the 5' RACE reads again in MiXCR, with one record for every CDR3 protein. In the table there are over 10,000 distinct CDR3 sequences, approximately 12% of which are singletons. Material: PBMCs or a T cell subset sorted from them (not recorded which). Receptors were obtained from an adult woman who had mild COVID-19 (a few samples of this study predate the infection). Cell type and time point are not known.

This clonotype was observed at least ten times. V and J are TRBV7-9 and TRBJ1-2, with 8 bases identical to TRBD1. Germline lookup yields CDR1 SEHNR and CDR2 FQNEAQ (reference sequence). This CDR3 region has 15 residues. V dropped 3 bases and J dropped 4; count of bases not matched to a gene: 7. For the CDR3, the DNA is TGTGCCAGCAGCTTGACAGGGGAATTAAGCTATGGCTACACCTTC. It codes for CASSLTGELSYGYTF. The whole variable domain, filled in from reference TRBV7-9 and TRBJ1-2, reads DTGVSQNPRHKITKRGQNVTFRCDPISEHNRLYWYRQTLGQGPEFLTYFQNEAQLEKSRLLSDRFSAERPKGSFSTLEIQRTEQGDSAMYLCASSLTGELSYGYTFGSGTRLTVV.

Ten or more counts support this clonotype. V usage is TRBV12-3 or TRBV12-4 and J usage is TRBJ2-3; tentative D call: TRBD2 (7 bases). This CDR3 is 14 amino acids long. The V and J ends lost 2 bases and 6 bases respectively, with 12 bases between them. This CDR3 reads CASSLRGGADTQYF. For the CDR3, the DNA is TGTGCCAGCAGTTTAAGGGGGGGCGCGGATACGCAGTATTTT.

This clonotype was counted many times. CDR3 nucleotide sequence: TGCAGTGCCCTGCTTCGGGAGACCCAGTACTTC. Translating gives CSALLRETQYF. The chain joins TRBV20-1 to TRBJ2-5; D is uncertain. This CDR3 contains 11 residues. With 6 bases removed from V and 5 bases from J, the gap between germline ends came to 10 bases. Germline V CDR1 and CDR2: DFQATT, SNEGSKA (reference sequence).

This clonotype has a count of ten or more. The chain employs TRBV7-9 and TRBJ1-6; D perhaps matches TRBD1 (5 bases). Germline V gene data show CDR1 as SEHNR and CDR2 as FQNEAQ (reference sequence). V dropped 4 bases and J dropped 8 bases, with 18 bases sitting between them. This CDR3 region has 16 residues. In DNA, the CDR3 is TGTGCCAGCAGCTCCACTACCCAGGGCGTATATTCACCCCTCCACTTT. As protein: CASSSTTQGVYSPLHF.

V and J are TRBV20-1 and TRBJ2-1; possibly TRBD1 for D (5 bases). The CDR3 totals 10 residues. Germline V CDR1 and CDR2: DFQATT, SNEGSKA (reference sequence). The V end lost 4 bases, the J end lost 8 bases, and 6 bases lay between the germline ends. For the CDR3, the DNA is TGCAGTGCTACCAGGGATGAGCAGTTCTTC. Protein: CSATRDEQFF.

This sequence joins TRBV27 and TRBJ2-5; no clear D gene. V was pared by 6 bases and J by 1 base, with 12 bases between. From germline, CDR1 is MNHEY and CDR2 SMNVEV (reference sequence). CDR3 length equals 14 residues. In nucleotides, the CDR3 is TGTGCCAGCAGGGACCCCAGGTTCCAAGAGACCCAGTACTTC. Amino acid sequence: CASRDPRFQETQYF.

The chain couples TRBV6-2 or TRBV6-3 to TRBJ2-3, with a weak D call TRBD2 (5 bases). Germline loops: CDR1 MNHEY, CDR2 SVGEGT. Trimming took 4 bases from V and 4 from J, leaving 12 bases between them. The CDR3 spans 14 residues. The CDR3 DNA reads TGTGCCAGCAGTTGGACTCGCTCCCCAGATACGCAGTATTTT. It translates to CASSWTRSPDTQYF.

This clonotype was seen a single time. The genes are TRBV9 and TRBJ1-6, with 8 bases identical to TRBD1. From germline, CDR1 is SGDLS and CDR2 YYNGEE. J was trimmed by 6 bases and V by 4 bases; bases with no gene match: 9. The CDR3 has 16 residues. Written as DNA, the CDR3 is TGTGCCAGCAGCCCAAGGACAGGGCAGGGTAATTCACCCCTCCACTTT. Its protein product is CASSPRTGQGNSPLHF.

This clonotype showed up many times. V is TRBV20-1 and J is TRBJ2-7; D tentatively reads TRBD1 or TRBD2 (5 bases each). CDR3 size: 12 residues. Germline V gene data show CDR1 as DFQATT and CDR2 as SNEGSKA (reference sequence). V gave up 6 bases and J gave up 5 bases, with 14 bases separating them. The CDR3 bases are TGCAGTGCCAAGCCAGGGACCCACGAGCAGTACTTC. Its translation: CSAKPGTHEQYF.

This clonotype was picked up many times. J is TRBJ2-1 and V is TRBV7-6, with a tentative D call TRBD1 (6 bases). V was shortened by 7 bases and J by 5 bases, with 9 bases between the two germline ends. The CDR3 contains 12 residues. In germline, CDR1 is SGHVS, CDR2 FNYEAQ. The CDR3 here is CASTDRNNEQFF. In DNA, the CDR3 is TGTGCCAGCACGGACAGAAACAATGAGCAGTTCTTC.

This clonotype was seen many times. The chain recombines TRBV19 with TRBJ2-1; D is unresolved. The V and J ends lost 1 base and 5 bases respectively, with 3 bases between them. The CDR3 totals 12 residues. CDR1 is LNHDA and CDR2 is SQIVND in the germline V gene (reference sequence). The CDR3 DNA reads as TGTGCCAGTAGTATAGGCGACAATGAGCAGTTCTTC. This sequence encodes CASSIGDNEQFF.

This clonotype was recorded at least ten times. The chain links TRBV12-3 or TRBV12-4 to TRBJ2-7; no firm D call. The CDR3 length is 15 residues. The ends were cut back, 3 bases at V and 0 bases at J, with 12 bases in the middle. The DNA of the CDR3 is TGTGCCAGCAGTTTTCAGATACCGAACTCCTACGAGCAGTACTTC. Amino acid sequence: CASSFQIPNSYEQYF.

This chain connects TRBV9 to TRBJ1-2; 8 nucleotides match TRBD1. Germline CDR1 reads SGDLS; CDR2 reads YYNGEE. V lost 0 bases, J lost 4 bases, and 5 bases stayed unmatched. The CDR3 has 15 residues. In nucleotides, the CDR3 is TGTGCCAGCAGCGTAGGACAGGGGAGTCGCTATGGCTACACCTTC. This gives the protein CASSVGQGSRYGYTF.

This clonotype showed up many times. The chain combines TRBV6-5 with TRBJ2-7; TRBD2 agrees at 8 bases. Germline CDR1 MNHEY, CDR2 SVGAGI. The V gene end was trimmed by 0 bases and the J gene end by 5 bases; junction bases not matched to a gene: 12. The CDR3 has 17 residues. CDR3 sequence reads: CASSYSYGGDPRHEQYF. In DNA form, the CDR3 reads TGTGCCAGCAGTTACTCTTACGGGGGGGACCCTCGCCACGAGCAGTACTTC.

The table lists this clonotype with a count of one. The chain is built from TRBV3-1 and TRBJ2-2; possibly TRBD1 or TRBD2 for D (5 bases each). In germline, CDR1 is LGHDT, CDR2 YNNKEL (reference sequence). V dropped 4 bases and J dropped 0 bases, with 12 bases sitting between them. The CDR3 runs to 16 residues. The CDR3 bases are TGTGCCAGCAGCCCACGACGGGGCACGAACACCGGGGAGCTGTTTTTT. It translates to CASSPRRGTNTGELFF. Variable domain in full (rest from reference TRBV3-1 and TRBJ2-2): DTAVSQTPKYLVTQMGNDKSIKCEQNLGHDTMYWYKQDSKKFLKIMFSYNNKELIINETVPNRFSPKSPDKAHLNLHINSLELGDSAVYFCASSPRRGTNTGELFFGEGSRLTVL.

This clonotype was observed many times. V gene TRBV11-3 combines with J gene TRBJ1-1; D is possibly TRBD1 (5 bases). The germline CDR1 and CDR2 sequences are SGHNT and YENEEA. The CDR3 consists of 15 residues. V lost 1 base and J 0 bases, leaving 9 bases between the germline ends. The CDR3 here is CASSLVLTVNTEAFF. The CDR3 DNA sequence: TGTGCCAGCAGCTTAGTCCTGACAGTGAACACTGAAGCTTTCTTT.

This clonotype was seen repeatedly, ten times or more. The CDR3 DNA follows: TGTGCCAGCAGCTTAGAAGAGGAAACGCGTACCGGGGAGCTGTTTTTT. The encoded protein is CASSLEEETRTGELFF. The genes are TRBV7-8 and TRBJ2-2; unclear D gene. The germline V gene has CDR1 SGHVS and CDR2 FQNEAQ. The length of the CDR3 is 16 residues. V was cut by 1 base and J by 5 bases, with 14 bases left in between.

This clonotype was seen repeatedly, ten times or more. The rearrangement links TRBV5-5 to TRBJ2-1; a possible D gene is TRBD1 (5 bases). Germline V gene lookup returns CDR1 SGHKS and CDR2 YYEKEE (reference sequence). The V gene lost 1 base and the J gene lost 0 bases, with 8 bases spanning the gap. The CDR3 totals 15 residues. CDR3: CASSLMDTSYNEQFF. Here the CDR3 DNA reads TGTGCCAGCAGCTTGATGGACACCTCCTACAATGAGCAGTTCTTC.

This clonotype was observed at least ten times. The chain links TRBV11-2 to TRBJ2-3, with D perhaps matching TRBD2 (5 bases). V lost 0 bases and J 3 bases, leaving 19 bases between the germline ends. The germline V gene encodes CDR1 SGHAT and CDR2 FQNNGV. The CDR3 has 18 amino acids. This CDR3 is CASSLDVFRGKSTDTQYF. The CDR3 DNA reads as TGTGCCAGCAGCTTAGACGTATTTCGAGGGAAATCTACAGATACGCAGTATTTT. The full variable domain, completed using reference TRBV11-2 and TRBJ2-3, is EAGVAQSPRYKIIEKRQSVAFWCNPISGHATLYWYQQILGQGPKLLIQFQNNGVVDDSQLPKDRFSAERLKGVDSTLKIQPAKLEDSAVYLCASSLDVFRGKSTDTQYFGPGTRLTVL.